These 22 T cell receptor beta chains originate from one sample sequenced in a study of CXCR3-negative and CXCR3-positive naive CD8 T cells (dated by TCRdb to between 2018 and 2021). This sample was sequenced with a NextSeq 550. The Human TCR Profiling Kit (MiLaboratory) was used to prepare UMI-labeled 5' RACE TRB cDNA libraries. Reprocessed by TCRdb, the reads give a single entry per CDR3 protein sequence, without DNA. The sample's table covers under 150,000 distinct CDR3 sequences. The ten most abundant clones make up roughly 0.6% of the sample. The full study reports these points: TRB CDR3s from CXCR3-positive naive cells showed higher hydrophobicity (lower Kidera factor 4), lower energy, and higher strength and volume indices than CXCR3-negative naive cells.

No cognate antigen is known for these TCRs. Sequenced: naive CXCR3+ CD8+ T cells from blood. What the cell subset or site label conveys for this sample: CD45RO-CCR7+CD27+CD95- naive CD8+ T cells expressing CXCR3 (TNR3+). Source of these receptors: a human donor in good health. Some clones in this sample may be carry-over from other donors' samples.

The chain couples TRBV12-3 or TRBV12-4 to TRBJ2-3; without DNA, the TCRdb call of TRBD2 cannot be checked. The CDR3 totals 14 residues. The CDR3 sequence: CASSRTSGEDTQYF.

J is TRBJ2-5 and V is TRBV28. The CDR3 totals 12 residues. Per the germline V gene, CDR1 is MDHEN and CDR2 is SYDVKM. The chain's CDR3 is CASSLTGRTQYF.

This chain connects TRBV7-9 to TRBJ2-3; TCRdb gives TRBD2 as the D gene, but with no DNA this cannot be confirmed. CDR1 SEHNR and CDR2 FQNEAQ come from the germline V gene (reference sequence). The CDR3 covers 18 residues. The CDR3 region is CASSPPSGASRDADTQYF. Using reference TRBV7-9 and TRBJ2-3 for the parts outside the CDR3, the full variable domain is DTGVSQNPRHKITKRGQNVTFRCDPISEHNRLYWYRQTLGQGPEFLTYFQNEAQLEKSRLLSDRFSAERPKGSFSTLEIQRTEQGDSAMYLCASSPPSGASRDADTQYFGPGTRLTVL.

The J gene is TRBJ2-1, the V gene TRBV7-2; the TCRdb call, TRBD1, lacks DNA for checking. The germline CDR1 and CDR2 sequences are SGHTA and FQGNSA. The CDR3 runs to 15 residues. CDR3 in amino acids: CASSLMAGPANEQFF.

The rearrangement uses TRBV3-1 and TRBJ2-7; there is no DNA to check the TCRdb D call of TRBD2. Germline values: CDR1 LGHDT, CDR2 YNNKEL (reference sequence). This CDR3 has 11 amino acids. CDR3 residues: CASRMRGEQYF.

The chain recombines TRBV5-1 with TRBJ2-3; TCRdb names TRBD2, which stays unverified in the absence of DNA. Germline CDR1 reads SGHRS; CDR2 reads YFSETQ. This CDR3 has 16 amino acids. The CDR3 reads CASSWNSGGFSDPQYF. Looking up the rest from reference TRBV5-1 and TRBJ2-3 gives the full variable domain: KAGVTQTPRYLIKTRGQQVTLSCSPISGHRSVSWYQQTPGQGLQFLFEYFSETQRNKGNFPGRFSGRQFSNSRSEMNVSTLELGDSALYLCASSWNSGGFSDPQYFGPGTRLTVL.

V usage is TRBV15 and J usage is TRBJ2-7; TCRdb's D gene call, TRBD1, goes unchecked for lack of DNA. The CDR3 spans 14 residues. Germline CDR1 is LNHNV and CDR2 is YYDKDF (reference sequence). CDR3 residues: CATSTGTGAYEQYF.

CDR3 sequence: CASSLWTANNEQFF. V gene TRBV5-5 combines with J gene TRBJ2-1; TCRdb designates TRBD1, a call that cannot be tested without DNA. CDR3 length: 14 amino acids. Germline loops: CDR1 SGHKS, CDR2 YYEKEE (reference sequence).

The J gene is TRBJ2-7, the V gene TRBV29-1; there is no DNA to check the TCRdb D call of TRBD2. Germline V gene sequence: CDR1 SQVTM, CDR2 ANQGSEA. The CDR3 has 13 residues. This CDR3 reads CSVETSGSDEQYF.

J is TRBJ2-5 and V is TRBV7-9; with no DNA, the TCRdb D assignment of TRBD2 cannot be verified. The CDR3 extends over 17 amino acids. From germline, CDR1 is SEHNR and CDR2 FQNEAQ (reference sequence). CDR3 protein: CASSSRFVAEYQETQYF.

J is TRBJ2-7 and V is TRBV9; absent DNA, TCRdb's TRBD2 call cannot be checked. This CDR3 has 17 residues. Germline V gene sequence: CDR1 SGDLS, CDR2 YYNGEE. This CDR3 reads CASSVGGLAGSSYEQYF.

The chain carries TRBV4-2 and TRBJ1-3; TCRdb lists TRBD1, though no DNA is available to test this call. The CDR3 length is 16 residues. The germline gives CDR1 LGHNA, CDR2 YNFKEQ. The CDR3 reads CASSQGAQASGNTIYF.

The chain couples TRBV5-5 to TRBJ1-5; TCRdb gives TRBD1 as the D gene, but with no DNA this cannot be confirmed. The CDR3 spans 15 residues. Germline V lookup: CDR1 SGHKS, CDR2 YYEKEE (reference sequence). Here the CDR3 reads CASSEEQGTYQPQHF. The entire variable domain, with the rest obtained from reference TRBV5-5 and TRBJ1-5, is as follows: DAGVTQSPTHLIKTRGQQVTLRCSPISGHKSVSWYQQVLGQGPQFIFQYYEKEERGRGNFPDRFSARQFPNYSSELNVNALLLGDSALYLCASSEEQGTYQPQHFGDGTRLSIL.

V is TRBV18 and J is TRBJ2-1; TCRdb outputs TRBD2, but without DNA this stays unchecked. Looked up from germline, CDR1 is KGHSH and CDR2 is LQKENI. There are 17 residues in the CDR3. The CDR3 here is CASSPVDWTYSYNEQFF.

J is TRBJ2-5 and V is TRBV21-1; checking the TCRdb D call of TRBD2 is not possible without DNA. TRBV21-1 has pseudogene status. The CDR3 runs 15 residues. The CDR3 region is CASSSPSGNQETQYF.

V and J are TRBV7-9 and TRBJ2-5; TCRdb gives TRBD1 as the D gene, but with no DNA this cannot be confirmed. The CDR3 covers 15 residues. The germline V gene has CDR1 SEHNR and CDR2 FQNEAQ (reference sequence). The CDR3 spells CASRPGQGIQETQYF.

The V and J genes are TRBV15 and TRBJ2-1; the D call of TRBD2 rests on TCRdb alone, since no DNA is present to check it. The CDR3 sequence is 14 residues long. Germline V gene lookup returns CDR1 LNHNV and CDR2 YYDKDF (reference sequence). This CDR3 is CATSREGTSVEQFF.

This sequence joins TRBV9 and TRBJ1-1; TCRdb selects TRBD1, and the lack of DNA leaves this call unchecked. This CDR3 region has 16 residues. CDR1 is SGDLS, CDR2 YYNGEE, per germline. CDR3 sequence: CASSVDRTGHYTEAFF.

J is TRBJ2-7 and V is TRBV4-1; TCRdb's D call of TRBD1 is untestable without DNA. The CDR3 totals 16 residues. The germline V gene has CDR1 MGHRA and CDR2 YSYEKL. The CDR3 is CASSYKSGTESYEQHF.

The chain uses TRBV28 and TRBJ1-1; the TRBD1 assignment by TCRdb is unverifiable without DNA. This CDR3 is 15 amino acids long. CDR1 and CDR2 (germline): MDHEN, SYDVKM. The CDR3: CASDPGRGINTEAFF.

The chain uses TRBV13 and TRBJ2-1. This CDR3 is built from 13 residues. Germline assignment: CDR1 PRHDT and CDR2 FYEKMQ (reference sequence). The CDR3 region is CASSFHINNEQFF.

V usage is TRBV29-1 and J usage is TRBJ2-1; the D call of TRBD1 rests on TCRdb alone, since no DNA is present to check it. CDR3 size: 17 residues. Germline values: CDR1 SQVTM, CDR2 ANQGSEA. CDR3 sequence reads: CSVTGRGVLSSYNEQFF.